A selection of T cell receptor beta chains follows, all from one sample in a study of spatial heterogeneity in lung cancer. MiXCR, applied by TCRdb to the 5' RACE reads, yields one record per CDR3 protein. The table includes about 92,000 distinct CDR3 sequences, roughly 12% detected once. The specimen comprised PBMCs, sampled at surgery. The receptors here all came from a male donor with early-stage non-small cell lung cancer. CDR3s leave out the opening cysteine and the closing phenylalanine or tryptophan. The D gene is left open where the match is weak.

V gene: TRBV11-2; J gene: TRBJ2-2; D gene: TRBD1; CDR3 protein: ASGRRQGFSGELF
V gene: TRBV5-1; J gene: TRBJ2-5; D gene: TRBD2; CDR3 protein: ASSLGLAPETQY
V gene: TRBV9; J gene: TRBJ2-5; D gene: TRBD2; CDR3 protein: ASSVGGGTSGQETQY
V gene: TRBV7-2; J gene: TRBJ2-7; D gene: -; CDR3 protein: ASSFQTEAYEQY
V gene: TRBV29-1; J gene: TRBJ2-3; D gene: -; CDR3 protein: SVELAGVTDTQY
V gene: TRBV7-8; J gene: TRBJ1-1; D gene: -; CDR3 protein: ASAYRMNTEAF
V gene: TRBV4-3; J gene: TRBJ1-5; D gene: -; CDR3 protein: ASSQDKSRWQPQH
V gene: TRBV5-1; J gene: TRBJ2-1; D gene: -; CDR3 protein: ASSLDSPLYNEQF
V gene: TRBV6-2/TRBV6-3; J gene: TRBJ2-2; D gene: TRBD2; CDR3 protein: ASSLAGVTGELF
V gene: TRBV7-9; J gene: TRBJ2-6; D gene: -; CDR3 protein: ASGAGSGANVLT
V gene: TRBV4-1; J gene: TRBJ1-1; D gene: -; CDR3 protein: ASSHYQQNTEAF